Each of the 7 T cell receptor beta chains below was sequenced from the same sample in a study of blood T cell repertoires in COVID-19. Measured with immunoSEQ multiplex PCR; TCRdb has only the in-frame clones, and not every one. The table records 80,000 to 100,000 clones, 90% to 95% of them present only once. The sequencing sample was made of peripheral blood. These receptors all stem from a human donor with active COVID-19. The donor label of this sample is uncertain.

The V call is TRBV12-3 or TRBV12-4, the J call TRBJ1-2; D not resolved. V lost 1 base to trimming and J lost 4 bases, with 7 bases between them. The CDR3 extends over 13 amino acids. The CDR3 DNA follows: TGTGCCAGCAGTTTAGGAAGACTCTATGGCTACACCTTC. Protein: CASSLGRLYGYTF.

This sequence joins TRBV2 and TRBJ2-7; TRBD2 aligns across 14 bases. V was pared by 2 bases and J by 4 bases, with 10 bases of the junction left unmatched. Per germline, CDR1 SNHLY and CDR2 FYNNEI. The CDR3 has 18 residues. The CDR3 protein is CASSEMGRLAGGRYEQYF. CDR3 bases: TGTGCCAGCAGTGAAATGGGGCGACTAGCGGGGGGGCGGTACGAGCAGTACTTC.

This chain joins TRBV5-1 and TRBJ1-6, with D hard to call. Trimming stripped 0 bases from V and 0 bases from J, with 7 bases between. CDR3 length: 16 amino acids. The germline gives CDR1 SGHRS, CDR2 YFSETQ. CDR3 nucleotide sequence: TGCGCCAGCAGCTTGGGTCTCCCCTCCTATAATTCACCCCTCCACTTT. Amino acid sequence: CASSLGLPSYNSPLHF.

The chain carries TRBV19 and TRBJ2-1; the D gene is possibly TRBD1 (5 bases). This CDR3 has 15 amino acids. Germline-derived CDR1 and CDR2 are LNHDA and SQIVND (reference sequence). With 7 bases removed from V and 0 bases from J, the gap between germline ends came to 13 bases. The CDR3 loop reads CASTQDRGSYNEQFF. The CDR3 DNA reads TGTGCCAGTACCCAAGACAGAGGCTCCTACAATGAGCAGTTCTTC.

The chain carries TRBV27 and TRBJ2-1, with TRBD2 identical over 8 bases. The length of the CDR3 is 16 residues. From germline, CDR1 is MNHEY and CDR2 SMNVEV (reference sequence). Trimming cost V 5 bases and J 5 bases; bases outside gene matches: 11. This CDR3 is CASSPTLAALNNEQFF. In DNA form, the CDR3 reads TGTGCCAGCAGTCCAACACTAGCGGCACTTAACAATGAGCAGTTCTTC.

This clone was picked up one time. The J gene is TRBJ2-1, the V gene TRBV7-9; TRBD2 is a possible D gene (5 bases). There are 16 residues in the CDR3. Per germline, CDR1 SEHNR and CDR2 FQNEAQ (reference sequence). Trimming took 5 bases from V and 1 from J, leaving 15 bases between them. The CDR3 DNA follows: TGTGCCAGCAGCGGATTGGCGGGCGAGTCCTACAATGAGCAGTTCTTC. Translation gives CASSGLAGESYNEQFF. Using reference TRBV7-9 and TRBJ2-1 for the parts outside the CDR3, the full variable domain is DTGVSQNPRHKITKRGQNVTFRCDPISEHNRLYWYRQTLGQGPEFLTYFQNEAQLEKSRLLSDRFSAERPKGSFSTLEIQRTEQGDSAMYLCASSGLAGESYNEQFFGPGTRLTVL.

On this clone: An end of the junction differs from the germline gene, which may be a read error. The chain carries TRBV5-1 and TRBJ2-7; 7 bases are a match to TRBD2. The CDR3 consists of 14 residues. Germline CDR1 is SGHRS and CDR2 is YFSETQ. In DNA form, the CDR3 reads TGCGCCAGCAGCCCGGGACTATCCTCCCACGAGCAGTACTTC. Translated, it gives CASSPGLSSHEQYF.